This is a list of T cell receptor beta chains from one sample in a study of vaccination and CD4 T cells after COVID-19. TCRdb used MiXCR to reprocess the PCR reads, holding one entry per CDR3 protein. Of about 20,000 distinct CDR3 sequences listed, approximately 62% are singletons. Sequenced material: CD4+ T cells from blood, taken after SARS-CoV-2 vaccination. All receptors derive from a human donor who had recovered from COVID-19. Each CDR3 is given without its conserved first and last residue. Only part of the rows carry a size: once, few, many, or a class if the clone is expanded.

cdr3_aa	v_call	j_call	clone_size
ASSPGTSDTGELF	TRBV6-1	TRBJ2-2	.
ATSDELFLGEQY	TRBV24-1	TRBJ2-7	once
ASSLSPGTENSPLH	TRBV27	TRBJ1-6	.
ASSSTVSSPLH	TRBV6-1	TRBJ1-6	once
ASSVSGSGGTGELF	TRBV9	TRBJ2-2	once
ASRPSSGLGELF	TRBV12-3/TRBV12-4	TRBJ2-2	.
ASNVAGYPTDTQY	TRBV21-1	TRBJ2-3	.
ASSPTGAGSYNEQF	TRBV19	TRBJ2-1	.
SARVIGGGGTEAF	TRBV20-1	TRBJ1-1	few
SATYAGTSGSGEQY	TRBV20-1	TRBJ2-7	.
ASSRQGDYGYT	TRBV6-1	TRBJ1-2	few
ASSLTGGNPGGNIQY	TRBV7-2	TRBJ2-4	.
AILGGFDGYT	TRBV12-3/TRBV12-4	TRBJ1-2	.
SARPNRDRDGSPLH	TRBV20-1	TRBJ1-6	.
TSSRGPNERQSYEQY	TRBV1	TRBJ2-7	.